Listed below are T cell receptor beta chains from one sample, sequenced in a study of T cell changes during pregnancy in multiple sclerosis. The data were produced by immunoSEQ multiplex PCR, yet TCRdb's version contains in-frame clones alone and is incomplete. Altogether about 17,000 clones are present, roughly four fifths being singletons, with the ten largest covering 9% to 10%. The sequencing used CD8+ T cells from peripheral blood mononuclear cells, collected in the second trimester of pregnancy. The source is a female donor in good health, enrolled as a control in a pregnancy study. Both conserved end residues are part of each CDR3. Each record gives: V gene, clone size, J gene, D gene, CDR3 DNA, CDR3 protein. D genes are given only for firm matches. The size field is filled for only some rows; it gives once, few, many or a size class.

TRBV6-1	.	TRBJ2-1	TRBD2	TGTGCCAGCAGTGAACAAGCTAGCGGGGGCGGGAATGAGCAGTTCTTC	CASSEQASGGGNEQFF
TRBV19	.	TRBJ1-5	.	TGTGCCAGTAGTATCGGGGGGCTCCAGCCCCAGCATTTT	CASSIGGLQPQHF
TRBV29-1	once	TRBJ2-1	TRBD2	TGCAGCGTTGTTGGGCTAGCGGAAAATGAGCAGTTCTTC	CSVVGLAENEQFF
TRBV4-3	once	TRBJ1-1	.	TGCGCCAGCAGCCGAGAGGAAACAGGGGAAGCTTTCTTT	CASSREETGEAFF
TRBV11-3	.	TRBJ2-3	.	TGTGCCAGCAGCTGGCCCGCCCGGGGGTTGTGCACAGATACGCAGTATTTT	CASSWPARGLCTDTQYF
TRBV5-1	.	TRBJ2-3	TRBD2	TGCGCCAGCAGCTTAGCGGGGGGGCCCGCAGATACGCAGTATTTT	CASSLAGGPADTQYF
TRBV6-5	.	TRBJ1-1	.	TGTGCCAGCAGTTGGGGCAGGGGTGCTGAAGCTTTCTTT	CASSWGRGAEAFF
TRBV27	few	TRBJ1-6	.	TGTGCCAGCACGATAAGGGGGGGCGGATCACCCCTCCACTTT	CASTIRGGGSPLHF
TRBV14	.	TRBJ1-2	.	TGTGCCAGCAGCCCGCTCGCAGGGTGGGGCTACACCTTC	CASSPLAGWGYTF
TRBV4-3	.	TRBJ2-1	TRBD2	TGCGCCAGCAGCCAAGAGCTCGGGGGGGCCGGGTCTGATGAGCAGTTCTTC	CASSQELGGAGSDEQFF
TRBV7-6	.	TRBJ2-3	.	TGTGCCAGCAGCTCCTGGGTTTCTCGAGGGATGTCAGATACGCAGTATTTT	CASSSWVSRGMSDTQYF
TRBV6-6	.	TRBJ1-5	.	TGTGCCAGCCTCGGGAAGGGTAATCAGCCCCAGCATTTT	CASLGKGNQPQHF
TRBV6-1	.	TRBJ1-5	.	TGTGCCAGCAGTGACGGAACGGAGAATCAGCCCCAGCATTTT	CASSDGTENQPQHF
TRBV4-3	.	TRBJ2-3	TRBD2	TGCGCCAGCAGCCAAGCCCCCTCAGCGGGGGGCTTCACTACGCAGTATTTT	CASSQAPSAGGFTTQYF
TRBV6-6	.	TRBJ2-3	TRBD2	TGTGCCAGCACCGCGGGGGACACAGATACGCAGTATTTT	CASTAGDTDTQYF
TRBV11-3	.	TRBJ2-3	TRBD2	TGTGCCAGCAGCTTTCGTAGCGGGGGGTTCACAGATACGCAGTATTTT	CASSFRSGGFTDTQYF
TRBV27	.	TRBJ2-5	.	TGTGCCAGCGTGGGGGCCAACCAAGAGACCCAGTACTTC	CASVGANQETQYF
TRBV6-1	.	TRBJ1-5	TRBD1	TGTGCCAGCAGGGTAACAGGGGGCCAGCCCCAGCATTTT	CASRVTGGQPQHF